This TCR beta chain came from a study of response to subunit inactivated influenza vaccine. Study-level findings and limits: Authors suggested that a seasonal influenza vaccination recruits few new T cells each time.

V was shortened by 5 bases and J by 7 bases, with 14 bases between the two germline ends. Germline V gene lookup returns CDR1 SGHVS and CDR2 FQNEAQ. CDR3 size: 14 residues. This clonotype has just one count. Its target is not known. TCRdb recomputed calls from the RT-PCR reads with MiXCR, one row per CDR3 protein. The top ten hold 8.5% to 14% of the sample, which has a few hundred thousand distinct CDR3 sequences, 12% to 15% seen once. The source was PBMCs from blood, collected roughly 13 days after vaccination. This sequence joins TRBV7-8 and TRBJ2-2; D tentatively fits TRBD1 or TRBD2 (5 bases each). The TCR comes from a man aged 50-59 years who received an inactivated influenza vaccine. The CDR3 DNA is TGTGCCAGCAGCAAATGGGACGGACTCGGGGAGCTGTTTTTT. Residues: CASSKWDGLGELFF.